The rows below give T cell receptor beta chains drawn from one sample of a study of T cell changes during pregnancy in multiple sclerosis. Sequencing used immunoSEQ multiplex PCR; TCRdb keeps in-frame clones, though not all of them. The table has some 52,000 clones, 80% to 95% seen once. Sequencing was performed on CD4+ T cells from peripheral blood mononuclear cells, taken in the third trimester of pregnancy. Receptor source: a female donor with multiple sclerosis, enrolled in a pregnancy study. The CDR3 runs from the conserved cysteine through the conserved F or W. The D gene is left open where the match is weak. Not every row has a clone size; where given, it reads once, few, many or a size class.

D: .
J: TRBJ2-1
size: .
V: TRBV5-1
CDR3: CASSLRGDEQFF
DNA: TGCGCCAGCAGCTTGAGGGGCGATGAGCAGTTCTTC

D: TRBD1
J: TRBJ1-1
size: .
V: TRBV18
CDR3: CASSPPVRGRNTEAFF
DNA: TGTGCCAGCTCACCACCAGTCAGGGGGCGGAACACTGAAGCTTTCTTT

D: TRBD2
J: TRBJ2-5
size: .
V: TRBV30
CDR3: CAWSGRQTGGETQYF
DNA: TGTGCCTGGAGTGGGCGACAGACGGGGGGAGAGACCCAGTACTTC

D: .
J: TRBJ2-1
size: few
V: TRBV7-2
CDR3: CASSLARGNEQFF
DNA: TGTGCCAGCAGCTTAGCTCGGGGTAATGAGCAGTTCTTC

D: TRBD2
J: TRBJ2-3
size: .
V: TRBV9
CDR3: CASTLLAGVTDTQYF
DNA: TGTGCCAGCACCTTACTAGCGGGGGTCACAGATACGCAGTATTTT

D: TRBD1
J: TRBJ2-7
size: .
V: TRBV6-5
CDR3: CASRPGSGGAYEQYF
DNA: TGTGCCAGCAGGCCCGGCTCAGGGGGCGCCTACGAGCAGTACTTC

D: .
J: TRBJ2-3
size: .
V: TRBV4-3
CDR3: CASSQGGDRTDTQYF
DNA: TGCGCCAGCAGCCAAGGGGGGGACCGCACAGATACGCAGTATTTT

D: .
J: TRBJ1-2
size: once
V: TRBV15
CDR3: CATSRAPLSAGGGYTF
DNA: TGTGCCACCAGCAGAGCCCCCCTGTCGGCTGGAGGTGGCTACACCTTC

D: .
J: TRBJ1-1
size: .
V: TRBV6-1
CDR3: CASGVGGLNTEAFF
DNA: TGTGCCAGCGGGGTGGGGGGTTTGAACACTGAAGCTTTCTTT

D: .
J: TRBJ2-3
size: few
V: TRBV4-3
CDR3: CASSQDPSTSTDTQYF
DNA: TGCGCCAGCAGCCAAGATCCAAGCACTAGCACAGATACGCAGTATTTT